The rows below give T cell receptor beta chains drawn from one sample of a study of T cells in Graves' hyperthyroidism and ophthalmopathy. A single record per CDR3 protein comes from TCRdb applying MiXCR to the multiplex PCR reads. Among some 500,000 distinct CDR3 sequences, about an eighth were seen once, and the ten largest hold roughly 17%. Material: blood. The source of these receptors is a woman aged 18-29 years with Graves' hyperthyroidism. Each CDR3 is given with its conserved first and last residue. The order of the fields is V gene, J gene, clone size, CDR3 protein. Some rows have no size entry. The others give once, few or many, or a class for an expanded clone.

v_call: TRBV7-9; j_call: TRBJ2-5; clone_size: many; cdr3_aa: CASSFGTSSETQYF
v_call: TRBV6-2/TRBV6-3; j_call: TRBJ2-4; clone_size: few; cdr3_aa: CAIQEGGAKNIQYF
v_call: TRBV15; j_call: TRBJ1-6; clone_size: many; cdr3_aa: CATSRDRSESYNSPLHF
v_call: TRBV11-3; j_call: TRBJ2-2; clone_size: many; cdr3_aa: CASSDQVWLAGAPTGELFF
v_call: TRBV6-1; j_call: TRBJ1-2; clone_size: many; cdr3_aa: CASGQVANYGYTF
v_call: TRBV12-3/TRBV12-4; j_call: TRBJ2-1; clone_size: many; cdr3_aa: CASSEPTGGIYNEQFF
v_call: TRBV5-8; j_call: TRBJ1-1; clone_size: few; cdr3_aa: CASSLESPWDTEAFF
v_call: TRBV20-1; j_call: TRBJ1-1; clone_size: many; cdr3_aa: CSARDRGLTEAFF
v_call: TRBV6-1; j_call: TRBJ2-3; clone_size: many; cdr3_aa: CASSEISGLSTDTQYF
v_call: TRBV30; j_call: TRBJ2-1; clone_size: NA; cdr3_aa: CAWTSGNSYNEQLF
v_call: TRBV11-3; j_call: TRBJ2-3; clone_size: many; cdr3_aa: CASSLEGTSGRSTDTQYF
v_call: TRBV12-3/TRBV12-4; j_call: TRBJ1-5; clone_size: many; cdr3_aa: CASSFNRESNQPQHF
v_call: TRBV10-2; j_call: TRBJ1-4; clone_size: many; cdr3_aa: CASSDFGQGGKKLFF
v_call: TRBV11-2; j_call: TRBJ1-1; clone_size: NA; cdr3_aa: CASSSGLTNTEAFF
v_call: TRBV7-2; j_call: TRBJ2-2; clone_size: NA; cdr3_aa: CASSYRRQGLNTGELFF
v_call: TRBV11-1; j_call: TRBJ1-1; clone_size: many; cdr3_aa: CASRVLVTEAFF
v_call: TRBV9; j_call: TRBJ1-4; clone_size: many; cdr3_aa: CASSVAGIGEKLFF
v_call: TRBV18; j_call: TRBJ2-3; clone_size: once; cdr3_aa: CASSLRDPASFTDTQYF
v_call: TRBV27; j_call: TRBJ2-1; clone_size: NA; cdr3_aa: CASSLDRDRARNEQFF
v_call: TRBV18; j_call: TRBJ2-5; clone_size: many; cdr3_aa: CASSPQESTIVLETQYF
v_call: TRBV14; j_call: TRBJ1-1; clone_size: many; cdr3_aa: CATQRTVLNTEAFF
v_call: TRBV15; j_call: TRBJ1-1; clone_size: many; cdr3_aa: CATSRVLTPLDTEAFF
v_call: TRBV27; j_call: TRBJ2-3; clone_size: many; cdr3_aa: CASIETDTQYF
v_call: TRBV29-1; j_call: TRBJ1-2; clone_size: many; cdr3_aa: CSVDGGGLGYGYTF
v_call: TRBV5-1; j_call: TRBJ2-5; clone_size: NA; cdr3_aa: CASSTEVSQETQYF
v_call: TRBV5-4; j_call: TRBJ2-1; clone_size: NA; cdr3_aa: CASSQGDGIEYNEQFF
v_call: TRBV12-5; j_call: TRBJ2-7; clone_size: many; cdr3_aa: CASGPRTGGAYEQYF
v_call: TRBV24-1; j_call: TRBJ2-1; clone_size: many; cdr3_aa: CATSEKWTSGISYNEQFF
v_call: TRBV5-6; j_call: TRBJ2-3; clone_size: many; cdr3_aa: CASSSPGYYTDTQYF
v_call: TRBV6-5; j_call: TRBJ1-1; clone_size: few; cdr3_aa: CASSYSYIMNTEAFF
v_call: TRBV30; j_call: TRBJ1-3; clone_size: many; cdr3_aa: CASSLSSGNTIYF
v_call: TRBV12-3/TRBV12-4; j_call: TRBJ1-5; clone_size: NA; cdr3_aa: CASSYYGTGYQPQHF
v_call: TRBV11-2; j_call: TRBJ2-1; clone_size: many; cdr3_aa: CASSLHPGSGSNEQFF
v_call: TRBV19; j_call: TRBJ1-2; clone_size: NA; cdr3_aa: CASAFRAQPLYGYTF
v_call: TRBV30; j_call: TRBJ2-2; clone_size: NA; cdr3_aa: CAWSPLVWPGMAGEPFF
v_call: TRBV12-3/TRBV12-4; j_call: TRBJ2-1; clone_size: many; cdr3_aa: CASRGSGTSGTGSYNEQFF
v_call: TRBV7-9; j_call: TRBJ1-2; clone_size: few; cdr3_aa: CASSSSRTTNYGYTF
v_call: TRBV11-3; j_call: TRBJ1-1; clone_size: many; cdr3_aa: CASRSNGQGEGTEAFF
v_call: TRBV5-1; j_call: TRBJ1-2; clone_size: few; cdr3_aa: CASSFRRDGYTF
v_call: TRBV9; j_call: TRBJ1-1; clone_size: NA; cdr3_aa: CASSVLGLPNTEAFF
v_call: TRBV11-3; j_call: TRBJ2-3; clone_size: many; cdr3_aa: CASSLDTGTTDTQYF
v_call: TRBV12-3/TRBV12-4; j_call: TRBJ2-5; clone_size: many; cdr3_aa: CASSFRDFQETQYF
v_call: TRBV5-1; j_call: TRBJ2-1; clone_size: many; cdr3_aa: CASSRDYLPNEQFF
v_call: TRBV5-1; j_call: TRBJ1-2; clone_size: many; cdr3_aa: CASSRRPDREYGYTF
v_call: TRBV18; j_call: TRBJ2-7; clone_size: NA; cdr3_aa: CASSPPQGTSWQYF
v_call: TRBV4-1; j_call: TRBJ1-2; clone_size: NA; cdr3_aa: CASSQVHPQGNYGYTF
v_call: TRBV11-1; j_call: TRBJ2-7; clone_size: many; cdr3_aa: CASSTEVNVYEQYF
v_call: TRBV10-3; j_call: TRBJ2-1; clone_size: many; cdr3_aa: CAISEAVSSYNEQFF
v_call: TRBV10-3; j_call: TRBJ2-1; clone_size: NA; cdr3_aa: CATGPLAGSQFFDEQFF
v_call: TRBV19; j_call: TRBJ2-1; clone_size: many; cdr3_aa: CASSIYVGRGNEQFF
v_call: TRBV9; j_call: TRBJ2-2; clone_size: NA; cdr3_aa: CASSTPLAGGPAGELFF
v_call: TRBV7-3; j_call: TRBJ1-1; clone_size: NA; cdr3_aa: CASSTAGTTIMNTEAFF
v_call: TRBV6-1; j_call: TRBJ1-3; clone_size: many; cdr3_aa: CASSRPPGQGPNTIYF
v_call: TRBV30; j_call: TRBJ1-2; clone_size: many; cdr3_aa: CAWRRGRGANYGYTF
v_call: TRBV20-1; j_call: TRBJ2-1; clone_size: once; cdr3_aa: CSAPDAGGGGNEQFF
v_call: TRBV3-1; j_call: TRBJ2-5; clone_size: NA; cdr3_aa: CASSQAQTQYF
v_call: TRBV6-1; j_call: TRBJ2-5; clone_size: few; cdr3_aa: CASTEETQYF